This T cell receptor (beta chain) was retrieved from a study of blood T cells in healthy people across ages. The study, taken as a whole, reports: A strong correlation between TCR beta diversity and naive T cell percentage was seen. Expanded clonotype changes were possibly confounded by unknown donor CMV status.

A word on this clonotype: The antigen remains unidentified.

The second PCR ran about 6 to 11 cycles with a sample-barcoded 5' primer and J-beta primers. From the 5' RACE reads, TCRdb called clonotypes with MiXCR, one entry per CDR3 protein. The data contain under 800,000 distinct CDR3 sequences, approximately 39% of them singletons. Germline loops: CDR1 SGDLS, CDR2 YYNGEE. This CDR3 is 13 amino acids long. Input material: blood. This clonotype was sampled from a woman between 55 and 75 years old in good health. This chain links TRBV9 with TRBJ2-1, with D hard to call. Near its end, the DNA agrees better with TRBJ2-7, so the J call may be wrong. The CDR3 loop is CASSVGLGSEQYF. The CDR3 coding sequence is TGTGCCAGCAGCGTAGGACTGGGTAGCGAGCAGTACTTC.